These 20 T cell receptor beta chains share one sample of origin, sequenced in a study of blood T cell repertoires in COVID-19. Here immunoSEQ multiplex PCR was the method, and the copy in TCRdb shows in-frame clones only, minus some. The sample consists of around 190,000 clones, about 88% of them appearing once. The sample comprised peripheral blood. The receptors were gathered from a man in his fifties or sixties with COVID-19, enrolled during active disease.

The chain joins TRBV19 to TRBJ2-3; D not certain. This CDR3 spans 13 amino acids. The germline V gene has CDR1 LNHDA and CDR2 SQIVND (reference sequence). V lost 5 bases and J 4 bases, leaving 10 bases between the germline ends. CDR3 bases: TGTGCCAGTAGTCTTGGAGAAGCAGATACGCAGTATTTT. Amino acid sequence: CASSLGEADTQYF.

The chain recombines TRBV25-1 with TRBJ2-7; 14 positions match TRBD2. Germline V gives CDR1 MGHDK, CDR2 SYGVNS. This CDR3 has 15 residues. V shed 4 bases, J shed 5 bases, and the junction held 4 bases outside the gene matches. This chain's CDR3 is CASSGGLAGANEQYF. The CDR3 DNA is TGTGCCAGCAGTGGGGGACTAGCGGGAGCTAACGAGCAGTACTTC.

The rearrangement uses TRBV6-5 and TRBJ2-7; D may be TRBD2 (6 bases). The CDR3 length is 12 residues. V gave up 6 bases and J gave up 2 bases, with 8 bases separating them. Germline-derived CDR1 and CDR2 are MNHEY and SVGAGI. The CDR3, as DNA: TGTGCCAGCAGCGGGGAGGCCTACGAGCAGTACTTC. Amino acids: CASSGEAYEQYF.

The gene calls are TRBV6-2 or TRBV6-3 and TRBJ2-1; 8 nucleotides align to TRBD1. With V trimmed by 0 bases and J by 5 bases, 6 bases remained unmatched. CDR3 length equals 16 residues. Per the germline V gene, CDR1 is MNHEY and CDR2 is SVGEGT. The CDR3 coding sequence is TGTGCCAGCAGTTACTCTCTTGACAGGGGCCACAATGAGCAGTTCTTC. Translating it yields CASSYSLDRGHNEQFF.

The chain has TRBV7-6 and TRBJ1-6; D ambiguous. Germline loops: CDR1 SGHVS, CDR2 FNYEAQ. The CDR3 extends over 14 amino acids. Trimming left V 5 bases short and J 0 bases short, with 5 bases between. The CDR3 loop reads CASSTSSYNSPLHF. CDR3 in DNA: TGTGCCAGCAGCACAAGCTCCTATAATTCACCCCTCCACTTT.

The chain links TRBV24-1 to TRBJ2-2; D is unresolved. V was pared by 7 bases and J by 1 base, with 3 bases between. Germline V gene sequence: CDR1 KGHDR, CDR2 SFDVKD. The CDR3 length is 12 residues. The CDR3 coding sequence is TGTGCCACCAGCGGGAACACCGGGGAGCTGTTTTTT. Protein product: CATSGNTGELFF.

The rearrangement uses TRBV18 and TRBJ2-1, with 8 bases lining up with TRBD2. Per the germline V gene, CDR1 is KGHSH and CDR2 is LQKENI. The CDR3 loop spans 14 amino acids. V lost 2 bases, J lost 6 bases, and 3 bases stayed unmatched. CDR3 in amino acids: CASSPAGGLNEQFF. CDR3 DNA sequence: TGTGCCAGCTCACCAGCGGGGGGCCTCAATGAGCAGTTCTTC.

The chain combines TRBV3-1 (or the pseudogene TRBV3-2) with TRBJ1-2; 8 bases line up with TRBD1. Looked up from germline, CDR1 is LGHDT and CDR2 is YNNKEL (reference sequence). Trimming removed 2 bases from V and 5 bases from J; junction bases left unmatched: 1. This CDR3 is 13 amino acids long. CDR3 nucleotides: TGTGCCAGCAGCCAAACAGGGGGGTATGGCTACACCTTC. It translates to CASSQTGGYGYTF.

This clone has only one observation. This chain uses TRBV27 with TRBJ1-6; TRBD1 matches 9 bases. The J segment lost 9 bases and the V segment lost 6 bases, leaving 3 bases of the junction unmatched. The germline CDR1 and CDR2 sequences are MNHEY and SMNVEV (reference sequence). CDR3 length: 13 residues. CDR3 nucleotide sequence: TGTGCCAGCAGGGGACAGGGAGGTTCACCCCTCCACTTT. It yields the protein CASRGQGGSPLHF.

This chain joins TRBV7-2 and TRBJ1-2; D is perhaps TRBD1 (5 bases). V was trimmed by 2 bases and J by 8 bases, leaving 9 bases between them. CDR1 is SGHTA and CDR2 is FQGNSA in the germline V gene. The length of the CDR3 is 12 residues. The CDR3 DNA follows: TGTGCCAGCAGCTTAACAGCAGGGGGCTACACCTTC. It is translated as CASSLTAGGYTF.

Concerning this clone itself: A read error may produce the germline difference seen at one junction end. The gene calls are TRBV24-1 and TRBJ1-2; TRBD1 matches at 8 bases. This CDR3 comprises 15 residues. Per germline, CDR1 KGHDR and CDR2 SFDVKD. The CDR3 loop reads CATSDHGQGNSGYTF. The CDR3 DNA follows: TGTGCCACCAGTGATCATGGACAGGGTAACTCTGGCTACACCTTC.

The rearrangement uses TRBV27 and TRBJ1-2; tentative D call: TRBD1 (5 bases). The CDR3 totals 13 residues. The germline V gene encodes CDR1 MNHEY and CDR2 SMNVEV (reference sequence). Trimming shortened V by 4 bases and J by 2 bases, and 8 bases separated the two germline ends. CDR3 coding DNA: TGTGCCAGCAGTTCAGGGCAGAACTATGGCTACACCTTC. Protein product: CASSSGQNYGYTF.

J is TRBJ2-7 and V is TRBV4-3; 7 bases are shared with TRBD2. CDR1 and CDR2 from the germline V gene are LGHNA and YSLEER. The CDR3 spans 17 residues. The junction had 8 bases not matched to a gene; V was cut back by 0 bases and J by 0 bases. CDR3 nucleotide sequence: TGCGCCAGCAGCCAAGATTCAGCGGGGCCCAGCTCCTACGAGCAGTACTTC. Translating it yields CASSQDSAGPSSYEQYF.

The chain recombines TRBV27 with TRBJ2-1, with unresolved D. The CDR3 is 13 residues long. The germline gives CDR1 MNHEY, CDR2 SMNVEV (reference sequence). Trimming stripped 4 bases from V and 2 bases from J, with 6 bases between. The CDR3 region has the DNA TGTGCCAGCAGTTGGAGCCCCTACAATGAGCAGTTCTTC. Protein: CASSWSPYNEQFF.

V gene TRBV4-3 combines with J gene TRBJ2-7, with D possibly being TRBD2 (6 bases). Trimming took 3 bases from V and 3 from J, leaving 21 bases between them. Germline V gene lookup returns CDR1 LGHNA and CDR2 YSLEER. CDR3 length: 17 residues. The CDR3 sequence is CASSHTWRGGMDYEQYF. As DNA, the CDR3 is TGCGCCAGCAGCCACACTTGGCGAGGAGGGATGGACTACGAGCAGTACTTC.

The gene calls are TRBV6-5 and TRBJ2-7; 9 bases map to TRBD1. This CDR3 comprises 12 residues. The germline CDR1 and CDR2 sequences are MNHEY and SVGAGI. The ends lost 8 bases at V and 5 bases at J; junction bases unmatched: 4. The CDR3 spells CASHRGRNEQYF. The CDR3 bases are TGTGCCAGCCACAGGGGGCGGAACGAGCAGTACTTC.

The chain joins TRBV7-3 to TRBJ2-2; tentative D call: TRBD2 (6 bases). The germline V and J ends were trimmed by 1 base and 6 bases, with 15 bases remaining between them. CDR3 length: 16 amino acids. Germline loops: CDR1 SGHTA, CDR2 FQGTGA. The CDR3 nucleotides read TGTGCCAGCAGCTTAAGGGAGGCAGGAGACGCCGGGGAGCTGTTTTTT. Protein product: CASSLREAGDAGELFF.

The V call is TRBV30, the J call TRBJ1-1; no definite D call. Trimming removed 0 bases from V and 6 bases from J, with 8 bases in between. The CDR3 covers 12 residues. Germline V gives CDR1 GTSNPN, CDR2 SVGIG (reference sequence). The CDR3 region is CAWSVAGPEAFF. The CDR3, as DNA: TGTGCCTGGAGTGTAGCGGGTCCTGAAGCTTTCTTT.

The V call is TRBV7-8, the J call TRBJ1-4; weak D call: TRBD1 (5 bases). The CDR3 totals 16 residues. V was trimmed by 5 bases and J by 3 bases, leaving 16 bases between them. Germline V lookup: CDR1 SGHVS, CDR2 FQNEAQ. The CDR3 protein is CASSPGPSGANEKLFF. CDR3 coding DNA: TGTGCCAGCAGCCCAGGGCCCTCGGGGGCTAATGAAAAACTGTTTTTT.

This chain links TRBV7-9 with TRBJ1-3; TRBD1 agrees at 7 bases. CDR1 is SEHNR and CDR2 is FQNEAQ in the germline V gene (reference sequence). Trimming cost V 3 bases and J 3 bases; bases outside gene matches: 5. This CDR3 is built from 15 residues. CDR3 coding DNA: TGTGCCAGCAGCTTTTCACAGGGGATTGGAAACACCATATATTTT. Translated, it gives CASSFSQGIGNTIYF.